The clone carrying this TCR beta chain was found many times. What it recognizes is unknown. In TCRdb, the reads were re-called with MiXCR into one record per CDR3 protein. The sample shows around 140,000 distinct CDR3 sequences, about 31% of them seen only once. The data derive from a study of T cell repertoires in cytomegalovirus infection. Study overall: CMV epitopes, recently identified HLA-C-restricted and well-studied HLA-B-restricted, were used. Public signatures in TCR beta pointed to CMV infection and matching HLA type. The study's findings and limits: Dominant in the ex vivo response were TCR beta clonotypes restricted by HLA-C and specific for CMV. Totalled public TCR beta family frequency picked out people who carried CMV plus the relevant HLA.

V lost 5 bases and J 1 base, leaving 12 bases between the germline ends. CDR1 MNHEY and CDR2 SVGAGI come from the germline V gene. The CDR3 is 14 amino acids. The chain couples TRBV6-5 to TRBJ2-7; the D is unclear. The clonotype was recovered from a human donor in good health (CMV status not recorded). Some clones in this sample may be carry-over from other donors' samples. The sequencing here drew on CD8+ T cells from cultured PBMCs, taken from culture after CMV antigen stimulation. For the CDR3, the DNA is TGTGCCAGCAGTCTGGACGGTAATTCCTACGAGCAGTACTTC. Residues: CASSLDGNSYEQYF.